The source of this T cell receptor (beta chain) is a study of CD8 T cells in Susac syndrome. Whole-study context: Among the Susac syndrome patients sequenced, over five had active disease and fewer than 10 were in remission. Susac syndrome patients were untreated, on corticosteroids with some adding intravenous immunoglobulin, or on intravenous immunoglobulin only.

An input of about 0.5 to 1 ug of RNA was subjected to reverse transcription using random hexamers. One entry per CDR3 protein, called by TCRdb with MiXCR from the immunoSEQ multiplex PCR reads. Of 150,000 to 200,000 distinct CDR3 sequences listed, approximately 94% are singletons. V shed 2 bases, J shed 2 bases, and the junction held 9 bases outside the gene matches. This CDR3 spans 16 amino acids. The V gene's germline CDR1 is DFQATT and CDR2 SNEGSKA (reference sequence). Overall study results and limits: Clonal expansion did not appear in Susac syndrome CD4+ T cell repertoires.

This clonotype was observed once. As yet, its antigen is unknown. Material for sequencing was CD4+ T cells from PBMCs. The chain joins TRBV20-1 to TRBJ2-3, with 8 nucleotides matching TRBD2. The receptor was isolated from a human donor with Susac syndrome. The DNA for the CDR3 is TGCAGTGCTAGACGGTTATCTAGCGGGTCCACAGATACGCAGTATTTT. Translated, it gives CSARRLSSGSTDTQYF.